The 17 T cell receptor beta chains in this list originate from one sample, sequenced in a study of blood T cells in healthy people across ages. It was with a sample-barcoded 5' primer and a J-beta primer mix that a second PCR of about 6 to 12 cycles was run. TCRdb used MiXCR to reprocess the 5' RACE reads, holding one entry per CDR3 protein. The data show about 1,600,000 distinct CDR3 sequences, approximately 38% seen once. Source material: blood. These receptors were collected from a woman aged 18-29 years in good health.

This clonotype turned up a few times. The V gene is TRBV7-7, the J gene TRBJ2-5; no firm D call. The CDR3 contains 13 residues. Trimming left V 1 base short and J 4 bases short, with 7 bases between. Germline V lookup: CDR1 SSHAT, CDR2 FNYEAQ (reference sequence). Here the CDR3 reads CASSLGLSETQYF. In DNA, the CDR3 is TGTGCCAGCAGCTTAGGACTTTCAGAGACCCAGTACTTC. Full variable domain (remainder filled in from reference TRBV7-7 and TRBJ2-5): GAGVSQSPRYKVTKRGQDVTLRCDPISSHATLYWYQQALGQGPEFLTYFNYEAQPDKSGLPSDRFSAERPEGSISTLTIQRTEQRDSAMYRCASSLGLSETQYFGPGTRLLVL.

A few counts support this clonotype. This rearrangement joins TRBV12-3 or TRBV12-4 to TRBJ2-5; D is possibly TRBD2 (5 bases). This CDR3 region has 15 residues. Trimming took off 4 bases at V and 6 bases at J, with 18 bases between the two ends. The CDR3 loop is CASSSPASPPQTQYF. The CDR3 coding sequence is TGTGCCAGCAGTTCCCCGGCTAGCCCCCCGCAGACCCAGTACTTC.

This clonotype was seen only once. V is TRBV5-1 and J is TRBJ2-4, with D perhaps TRBD1 (6 bases). The J call may be incorrect, as the DNA end agrees better with TRBJ2-7. CDR1 is SGHRS, CDR2 YFSETQ, per germline. The CDR3 has 12 residues. The CDR3 protein is CARSKTGYEQYF. As DNA, the CDR3 is TGCGCCAGAAGCAAGACAGGCTACGAGCAGTACTTC.

The genes are TRBV25-1 and TRBJ2-7; maybe TRBD1 (6 bases). Looked up from germline, CDR1 is MGHDK and CDR2 is SYGVNS. Deletions cut 6 bases from V and 6 bases from J, with 12 bases between. The CDR3 sequence is 12 residues long. CDR3 sequence (DNA): TGTGCCAGCAGCTATACCAGGGGCGAGCAGTACTTC. Translating it yields CASSYTRGEQYF.

This clonotype was picked up one time. V and J are TRBV29-1 and TRBJ1-2; 9 bases match TRBD1. From germline, CDR1 is SQVTM and CDR2 ANQGSEA. This CDR3 is 13 amino acids long. Unmatched junction bases numbered 6, after V lost 6 bases and J lost 4 bases. CDR3 in DNA: TGCAGCGTGGGGGGACAGGGCGTCTATGGCTACACCTTC. This gives the protein CSVGGQGVYGYTF.

The chain has TRBV12-3 or TRBV12-4 and TRBJ1-2, with 8 bases fitting TRBD1. Trimming removed 2 bases from V and 5 bases from J; junction bases left unmatched: 7. CDR3 length equals 15 residues. DNA for the CDR3: TGTGCCAGCAGTTTAATGGACAGGGTGAGGTATGGCTACACCTTC. It translates to CASSLMDRVRYGYTF.

This clonotype was seen only a few times. The rearrangement links TRBV7-9 to TRBJ2-7; the match to TRBD2 covers 7 bases. The J segment lost 0 bases and the V segment lost 3 bases, leaving 5 bases of the junction unmatched. The CDR3 covers 15 residues. From germline, CDR1 is SEHNR and CDR2 FQNEAQ (reference sequence). CDR3 coding DNA: TGTGCCAGCAGCTTCAGCAGCGGGACCTCCTACGAGCAGTACTTC. It encodes CASSFSSGTSYEQYF.

This clonotype was seen more than once but under ten times. The genes are TRBV20-1 and TRBJ2-5; D is ambiguous. Deletions cut 1 base from V and 2 bases from J, with 20 bases between. The germline gives CDR1 DFQATT, CDR2 SNEGSKA (reference sequence). This CDR3 contains 17 residues. In DNA form, the CDR3 reads TGCAGTGCTAGAGTACCTTTCGGGCAGCACATACAAGAGACCCAGTACTTC. It yields the protein CSARVPFGQHIQETQYF.

V gene TRBV20-1 combines with J gene TRBJ2-7; D may be TRBD2 (6 bases). The length of the CDR3 is 13 residues. The V end was cut by 4 bases, the J end by 0 bases, with 10 bases between. Germline V gene lookup returns CDR1 DFQATT and CDR2 SNEGSKA (reference sequence). CDR3 sequence (DNA): TGCAGTGCTACGACCGGGAGCTCCTACGAGCAGTACTTC. Translated: CSATTGSSYEQYF.

V is TRBV4-1 and J is TRBJ1-1; no clear D gene. Per germline, CDR1 MGHRA and CDR2 YSYEKL. This CDR3 spans 14 amino acids. The V end lost 4 bases, the J end lost 1 base, and 10 bases lay between the germline ends. In DNA, the CDR3 is TGCGCCAGCAGCCGAATTGCGTGGAACACTGAAGCTTTCTTT. Protein product: CASSRIAWNTEAFF.

This rearrangement joins TRBV6-1 to TRBJ1-2; D is possibly TRBD1 (6 bases). The CDR3 contains 14 residues. V lost 7 bases and J lost 0, with 12 bases in between. From germline, CDR1 is MNHNS and CDR2 SASEGT. The CDR3 is CASKVEGANYGYTF. CDR3 sequence (DNA): TGTGCCAGCAAGGTGGAGGGGGCTAACTATGGCTACACCTTC.

The CDR3 here is CASSHDRRSGANVLTF. Here the CDR3 DNA reads TGTGCCAGCAGCCACGACAGACGCTCTGGGGCCAACGTCCTGACTTTC. This chain joins TRBV6-5 and TRBJ2-6, with a possible D match to TRBD1 (5 bases). V gave up 6 bases and J gave up 0 bases, with 12 bases separating them. Germline values: CDR1 MNHEY, CDR2 SVGAGI. The CDR3 covers 16 residues.

This clonotype was detected only a few times. The chain combines TRBV24-1 with TRBJ1-5; 10 positions match TRBD1. V was clipped by 2 bases and J by 6 bases; unmatched bases: 9. The V gene's germline CDR1 is KGHDR and CDR2 SFDVKD. This CDR3 comprises 17 residues. The CDR3: CATSDSTGTGVAQPQHF. The CDR3 DNA reads as TGTGCCACCAGTGATTCCACGGGGACAGGGGTTGCTCAGCCCCAGCATTTT.

This chain links TRBV12-3 or TRBV12-4 with TRBJ2-1; D is unresolved. Trimming cost V 2 bases and J 5 bases, with 7 bases left between them. The CDR3 is made up of 13 amino acids. CDR3 bases: TGTGCCAGCAGTTTACGCCTAAACAATGAGCAGTTCTTC. It is translated as CASSLRLNNEQFF.

The rearrangement joins TRBV10-3 to TRBJ2-4; D may be TRBD2 (6 bases). The end of the DNA fits TRBJ2-7 better, so the J call may be wrong. Germline values: CDR1 ENHRY, CDR2 SYGVKD. This CDR3 contains 14 residues. This chain's CDR3 is CAISGSSVPGEQYF. The CDR3 DNA sequence: TGTGCCATCAGTGGCTCTAGCGTCCCAGGCGAGCAGTACTTC.

V and J are TRBV27 and TRBJ1-5; a weak D match, TRBD1 (6 bases). The length of the CDR3 is 16 residues. Germline CDR1 is MNHEY and CDR2 is SMNVEV (reference sequence). Deletions cut 6 bases from V and 7 bases from J, with 22 bases between. In DNA, the CDR3 is TGTGCCAGCAGCCCTTCGACCGGGGGGCCGGTACAGCCCCAGCATTTT. This sequence encodes CASSPSTGGPVQPQHF.

This chain uses TRBV12-3 or TRBV12-4 with TRBJ1-3; 8 bases fit TRBD1. CDR3 size: 15 residues. J gave up 3 bases and V 6 bases, and 7 bases lay outside the gene matches. Here the CDR3 reads CASRPQGAGGNTIYF. In nucleotides, the CDR3 is TGTGCCAGCAGACCTCAGGGGGCAGGTGGAAACACCATATATTTT.